This TCR beta chain was recorded in a study of Graves' ophthalmopathy and Graves' hyperthyroidism. Unmatched junction bases numbered 12, after V lost 6 bases and J lost 1 base. Germline CDR1 reads SNHLY; CDR2 reads FYNNEI. This CDR3 is 17 amino acids long. The TCR beta CDR3 regions underwent amplification from RNA transcripts. A first-round RT-PCR used HTBI primers, followed by a second-round multiplex PCR. TCRdb processed the multiplex PCR reads anew with MiXCR; each CDR3 protein has one entry. In the table there are around 1.1 million distinct CDR3 sequences, about two fifths of which are singletons. Findings and limits, study-wide: A model built from 13 signatures distinguished ophthalmopathy from stable hyperthyroidism with 87.88% sensitivity and 81.08% specificity.

This clonotype appeared many times. What it binds is not known. Sequenced: peripheral blood or thyroid tissue (not recorded which). The TCR comes from an adult man with Graves' hyperthyroidism. The J gene is TRBJ2-7, the V gene TRBV2; TRBD2 aligns across 10 bases. The CDR3 region has the DNA TGTGCCAGCAGCCCCGTGGGTAGCGGGGGGACTTCCTACGAGCAGTACTTC. It codes for CASSPVGSGGTSYEQYF.